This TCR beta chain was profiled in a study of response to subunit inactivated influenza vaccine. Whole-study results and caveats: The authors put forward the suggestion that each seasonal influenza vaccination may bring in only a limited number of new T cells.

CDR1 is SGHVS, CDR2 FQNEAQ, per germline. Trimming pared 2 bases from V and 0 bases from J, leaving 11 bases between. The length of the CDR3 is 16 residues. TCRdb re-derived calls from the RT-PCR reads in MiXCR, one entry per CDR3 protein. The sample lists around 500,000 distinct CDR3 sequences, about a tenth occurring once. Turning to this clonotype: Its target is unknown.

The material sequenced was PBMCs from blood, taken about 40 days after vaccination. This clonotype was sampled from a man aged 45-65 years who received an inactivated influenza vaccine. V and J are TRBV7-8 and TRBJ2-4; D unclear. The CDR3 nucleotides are TGTGCCAGCAGCTTACCGTTTTTGGTAGCCAAAAACATTCAGTACTTC. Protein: CASSLPFLVAKNIQYF.